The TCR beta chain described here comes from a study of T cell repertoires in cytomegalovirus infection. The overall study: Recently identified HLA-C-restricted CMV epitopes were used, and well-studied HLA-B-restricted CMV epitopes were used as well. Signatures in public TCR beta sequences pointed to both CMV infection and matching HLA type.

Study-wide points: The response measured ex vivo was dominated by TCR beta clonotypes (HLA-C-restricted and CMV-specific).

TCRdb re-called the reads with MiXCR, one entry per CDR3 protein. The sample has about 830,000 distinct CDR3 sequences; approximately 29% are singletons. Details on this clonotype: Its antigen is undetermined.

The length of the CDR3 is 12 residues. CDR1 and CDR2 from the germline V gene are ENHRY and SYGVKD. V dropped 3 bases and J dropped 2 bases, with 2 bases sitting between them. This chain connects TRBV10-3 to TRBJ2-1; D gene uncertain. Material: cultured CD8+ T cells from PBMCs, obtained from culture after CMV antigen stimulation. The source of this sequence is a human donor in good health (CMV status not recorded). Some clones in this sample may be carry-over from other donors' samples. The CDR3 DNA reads TGTGCCATCAGTGAAACCTACAATGAGCAGTTCTTC. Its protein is CAISETYNEQFF.